The 5 T cell receptor beta chains below come from one sample, sequenced in a study of molecular identifiers for immune sequencing clone quantification. TCRdb ran MiXCR on the PCR reads and lists one entry per CDR3 protein. The data contain under 800,000 distinct CDR3 sequences, 25% of them singletons. The specimen was naive CD8+ T cells from blood, with Jurkat cell RNA spiked in. Subset in this sample: FACS-sorted CD8+CD4-CCR7+CD45RA+ naive T cells. These receptors came from a human donor in good health. Some libraries in this study had Jurkat cell RNA spiked in.

This clonotype was seen a handful of times. This chain links TRBV12-3 or TRBV12-4 with TRBJ2-2; D is unclear. The CDR3 has 13 residues. The V end was cut by 4 bases, the J end by 13 bases, with 16 bases between. The DNA for the CDR3 is TGTGCCAGCAGTTGGCCAGTACGAGGACGGCTGTTTTTT. Encoded protein: CASSWPVRGRLFF.

The V gene is TRBV7-2, the J gene TRBJ2-5; 16 bases agree with TRBD2. The CDR3 has 20 amino acids. V was pared by 5 bases and J by 4 bases, with 16 bases of the junction left unmatched. Looked up from germline, CDR1 is SGHTA and CDR2 is FQGNSA. CDR3 nucleotides: TGTGCCAGCAGCCCGTACCCGGGACTAGCGGGAGGGCCGATCGCAGAGACCCAGTACTTC. This gives the protein CASSPYPGLAGGPIAETQYF.

This clonotype has a count of ten or more. V is TRBV11-2 and J is TRBJ2-4; D gene uncertain. Germline CDR1 is SGHAT and CDR2 is FQNNGV. CDR3 length: 13 amino acids. V lost 0 bases and J 5 bases, leaving 5 bases between the germline ends. CDR3 loop: CASSLEVENIQYF. The CDR3 coding sequence is TGTGCCAGCAGCTTAGAGGTAGAAAACATTCAGTACTTC.

The V gene is TRBV27, the J gene TRBJ2-1; possible D gene TRBD2, 5 bases. CDR1 and CDR2 from the germline V gene are MNHEY and SMNVEV (reference sequence). The length of the CDR3 is 14 residues. Trimming shortened V by 3 bases and J by 3 bases, and 9 bases separated the two germline ends. The chain's CDR3 is CASSFWGVYNEQFF. CDR3 coding DNA: TGTGCCAGCAGTTTTTGGGGAGTCTACAATGAGCAGTTCTTC.

Ten or more counts support this clonotype. J is TRBJ2-7 and V is TRBV2; no clear D. The CDR3 consists of 15 residues. Germline loops: CDR1 SNHLY, CDR2 FYNNEI. Between the trimmed V and J ends, which lost 4 bases and 2 bases, there was a span of 15 bases. The CDR3 reads CASSGQRTVPYEQYF. The CDR3 coding sequence is TGTGCCAGCAGTGGTCAAAGGACGGTGCCCTACGAGCAGTACTTC.